A selection of T cell receptor beta chains follows, all from one sample in a study of blood T cell repertoires in COVID-19. TCRdb's table, derived via immunoSEQ multiplex PCR, lists solely in-frame clones and lacks some. The sample lists 200,000 to 250,000 clones; approximately 83% were seen once. The sample was PBMCs or T cells enriched from blood (not recorded which). Receptor source: a woman aged 55-70 years who had recovered from COVID-19. The CDR3 runs from the conserved cysteine through the conserved F or W. A D gene is named only where the DNA matches it firmly. Only part of the rows carry a size: once, few, many, or a class if the clone is expanded.

d_call clone_size j_call v_call cdr3_nt cdr3_aa
NA NA TRBJ1-1 TRBV6-1 TGTGCCAGCAGTTCTGGCGGGGGAAGGGGCACTGAAGCTTTCTTT CASSSGGGRGTEAFF
NA NA TRBJ2-5 TRBV19 TGTGCCAGTAGTATTATAGCCGGAGAGACCCAGTACTTC CASSIIAGETQYF
TRBD2 NA TRBJ2-2 TRBV30 TGTGCCTGGAGTCTCGGACTAGCGGGAGCAAGGACCGGGGAGCTGTTTTTT CAWSLGLAGARTGELFF
TRBD1 few TRBJ1-6 TRBV27 TGTGCCAGCAGCCCGGACAGGGCAGGTTCACCCCTCCACTTT CASSPDRAGSPLHF
TRBD2 NA TRBJ2-2 TRBV2 TGTGCCAGCAGGTCTAGCGGGAGCACCCCCGGGGAGCTGTTTTTT CASRSSGSTPGELFF
NA NA TRBJ2-7 TRBV12-5 TGTGCTAGCGGGATCGGAAATCCCCCTCCCTACGAGCAGTACTTC CASGIGNPPPYEQYF
NA NA TRBJ2-3 TRBV27 TGTGCCACCTCGACAGCTAGCACAGATACGCAGTATTTT CATSTASTDTQYF
TRBD1 NA TRBJ2-7 TRBV5-1 TGCGCCAGCAGCTTGGAACAGGGGGCGCGGGAGCAGTACTTC CASSLEQGAREQYF
NA NA TRBJ2-7 TRBV6-5 TGTGCCAGCGCTCGGGAAGGGTCCTACGAGCAGTACTTC CASAREGSYEQYF
NA NA TRBJ2-7 TRBV15 TGTGCCACCAGCAGAGTGGCCCGAGGATCCTACGAGCAGTACTTC CATSRVARGSYEQYF
TRBD2 once TRBJ2-1 TRBV6-1 TGTGCCAGCAGTGTAGCGGGAGTAAACAATGAGCAGTTCTTC CASSVAGVNNEQFF
NA NA TRBJ1-2 TRBV19 TGTGCCAGTAGTCTACACAGGGAAGTAAGCTATGGCTACACCTTC CASSLHREVSYGYTF
NA NA TRBJ2-4 TRBV2 TGTGCCAGCAGTGGTAGAGGGCCGGCCAAAAACATTCAGTACTTC CASSGRGPAKNIQYF
TRBD1 NA TRBJ2-2 TRBV29-1 TGCAGCGTGAACACAGGGGGCACCGGGGAGCTGTTTTTT CSVNTGGTGELFF
NA few TRBJ2-3 TRBV19 TGTGCCAGTAGTATGTTACAGGCCACAGATACGCAGTATTTT CASSMLQATDTQYF